These T cell receptor beta chains were read from a single sample in a study of molecular identifiers for immune sequencing clone quantification. TCRdb ran MiXCR on the PCR reads and lists one entry per CDR3 protein. The sample yields roughly 100,000 distinct CDR3 sequences, 30% to 45% seen once. The sequenced sample was naive CD8+ T cells from blood, with Jurkat cell RNA spiked in. All receptors come from a human donor in good health. Some libraries in this study had Jurkat cell RNA spiked in. CDR3s include the opening cysteine and the closing phenylalanine or tryptophan. D genes are given only for firm matches.

V: TRBV7-9
D: TRBD1
CDR3: CASRAGTGTTDTQYF

V: TRBV2
D: .
CDR3: CASSEVIGYQETQYF

V: TRBV7-9
D: .
CDR3: CASSLDVGRSYEQYF

V: TRBV20-1
D: TRBD2
CDR3: CSATGTSGNEQYF

V: TRBV29-1
D: TRBD2
CDR3: CSVEDAFGRAYNEQFF

V: TRBV20-1
D: TRBD1
CDR3: CSAVQGTDTQYF

V: TRBV28
D: TRBD1
CDR3: CTIAARQGSYEQYF

V: TRBV7-8
D: .
CDR3: CASSSPWDLKPYEQYF

V: TRBV4-3
D: .
CDR3: CASSQDMRPYEQYF

V: TRBV2
D: .
CDR3: CASSEVGLASSYNEQFF

V: TRBV11-1
D: .
CDR3: CASSNRGDHLTDTQYF

V: TRBV7-8
D: TRBD1
CDR3: CASSHRGPSSYNEQFF

V: TRBV12-2
D: .
CDR3: CASRLDTYEQYF

V: TRBV12-3/TRBV12-4
D: TRBD1
CDR3: CASRAGTGGAGYYNELFF

V: TRBV7-9
D: .
CDR3: CASSWKTGFVREIETQYF

V: TRBV10-3
D: .
CDR3: CAISGENTGELFF

V: TRBV27
D: TRBD1
CDR3: CASSFGTGDYEQYF

V: TRBV7-9
D: .
CDR3: CASSHSLSLLELASTDTQYF

V: TRBV19
D: .
CDR3: CASSINQGNEQFF

V: TRBV28
D: .
CDR3: CASSKVQETQYF

V: TRBV6-2/TRBV6-3
D: .
CDR3: CASSWTARNTEAFF

V: TRBV12-3/TRBV12-4
D: TRBD1
CDR3: CASSLGQGEDEQYF

V: TRBV2
D: .
CDR3: CASRVIYGYTF

V: TRBV14
D: .
CDR3: CASSQLFFSDTQYF

V: TRBV29-1
D: .
CDR3: CSVGPGVEVTEAFF

V: TRBV27
D: TRBD2
CDR3: CASSPAAGETYNEQFF

V: TRBV12-3/TRBV12-4
D: .
CDR3: CASSPAGYEQYF

V: TRBV15
D: TRBD2
CDR3: CATSSTETSGRIDTQYF

V: TRBV11-2
D: .
CDR3: CASSSSGLRIQEAFF

V: TRBV7-9
D: TRBD1
CDR3: CASPNPGQGPSGANVRTF

V: TRBV7-2
D: TRBD1
CDR3: CASSSSLRTGITYEQYF

V: TRBV13
D: TRBD2
CDR3: CAGSLGLLAEVTGELFF

V: TRBV27
D: TRBD1
CDR3: CASSLEDRRTVTQYF

V: TRBV5-1
D: .
CDR3: CASSLSAVANYGYTF

V: TRBV5-1
D: TRBD2
CDR3: CASSLAAGVADTQYF

V: TRBV5-6
D: .
CDR3: CASSLGRAFAYEQYF

V: TRBV6-6
D: .
CDR3: CASSSHGEGPQGYYEQYF

V: TRBV3-1
D: TRBD2
CDR3: CASSQARASGFTDTQYF

V: TRBV20-1
D: TRBD2
CDR3: CSAALTPGLAPSSYEQYF

V: TRBV6-5
D: .
CDR3: CASFSRAQANQPQHF